This entry describes one T cell receptor beta chain. The antigen is unknown. CDR1 and CDR2 (germline): SNHLY, FYNNEI. Germline trimming cut 6 bases from V and 3 bases from J; bases unmatched to any gene: 6. CDR3 length: 14 amino acids. These data belong to a study of T cell responses to AZD1222 COVID-19 vaccine. Points from the study as a whole: Seropositivity was recorded at baseline in only 6 or 7 AZD1222 recipients.

Sequenced by immunoSEQ multiplex PCR; TCRdb stores in-frame clones only, minus some. The sample holds roughly 140,000 clones, 94% seen once. The source was peripheral blood, collected on day 0 of AZD1222 vaccination. The rearrangement joins TRBV2 to TRBJ1-1; 8 bases are shared with TRBD1. This TCR was sampled from an adult in good health. CDR3 loop: CASRPRQGHTEAFF. The DNA for the CDR3 is TGTGCCAGCAGACCCCGACAGGGGCACACTGAAGCTTTCTTT. Drawing the rest from reference TRBV2 and TRBJ1-1, the complete variable domain is EPEVTQTPSHQVTQMGQEVILRCVPISNHLYFYWYRQILGQKVEFLVSFYNNEISEKSEIFDDQFSVERPDGSNFTLKIRSTKLEDSAMYFCASRPRQGHTEAFFGQGTRLTVV.